The clone carrying this T cell receptor (beta chain) was counted a few times. Germline V gives CDR1 SGHRS, CDR2 YFSETQ. The CDR3 is 15 residues long. The V and J ends lost 1 base and 5 bases respectively, with 13 bases between them. TCRdb fed the RT-PCR reads into MiXCR, producing one record per CDR3 protein. Here the sample spans more than 550,000 distinct CDR3 sequences, 13% to 15% being singletons. Sequencing was carried out using memory CD4+ T cells from blood. This TCR came from a female donor in good health, serving as a healthy control. The chain joins TRBV5-1 to TRBJ2-1; D gene ambiguous. This CDR3 is CASSLNKPRDNEQFF. Written as DNA, the CDR3 is TGCGCCAGCAGCTTGAATAAGCCCCGGGACAATGAGCAGTTCTTC.